The present entry profiles one T cell receptor beta chain with its context. Its cognate antigen is unknown. The sample belongs to a study of cytomegalovirus exposure and HLA in healthy donors. Study information: A later analysis reported the same platform for the roughly 110 validation repertoires and the roughly 700 first-cohort repertoires.

The assay was immunoSEQ multiplex PCR, and TCRdb's table has in-frame clones only and misses some. Of about 74,000 clones in the sample, about 93% are singletons; the top ten hold approximately 2.1%. This CDR3 spans 15 amino acids. Per the germline V gene, CDR1 is SNHLY and CDR2 is FYNNEI. The V end was cut by 4 bases, the J end by 0 bases, with 13 bases between. Study-wide findings and caveats: In vitro testing confirmed a few CMV-associated chains as specific for CMV antigens. The study listed approximately 170 cytomegalovirus-associated TCR beta chains.

This clonotype was obtained from a woman in her late teens or twenties in good health and CMV-seropositive. The specimen was PBMCs. The rearrangement uses TRBV2 and TRBJ2-7; perhaps TRBD1 as D (6 bases). CDR3 DNA: TGTGCCAGCAGTGTGCAGGGGCTGAGCTCCTACGAGCAGTACTTC. Protein product: CASSVQGLSSYEQYF.